A selection of T cell receptor beta chains follows, all from one sample in a study of blood T cell repertoires in COVID-19. This table comes from immunoSEQ multiplex PCR, and its TCRdb copy is limited to in-frame clones, with some not included. Here the sample spans hundreds of thousands of clones, more than 75% being singletons. Source material: PBMCs or T cells enriched from blood (not recorded which). The receptors were gathered from a young man who had recovered from COVID-19. CDR3s include the opening cysteine and the closing phenylalanine or tryptophan. D genes are given only for firm matches. Expanded clones get a size class; other rows say once, few or many, or leave the size out.

J gene | clone size | D gene | V gene | CDR3 DNA | CDR3 protein
TRBJ2-7 | NA | NA | TRBV27 | TGTGCCAGCAGTTTAGTCTCGGGAGTAGGGGTCCTCGAGCAGTACTTC | CASSLVSGVGVLEQYF
TRBJ1-1 | NA | NA | TRBV20-1 | TGCAGTGCCATACAGATTGAAGCTTTCTTT | CSAIQIEAFF
TRBJ1-2 | NA | NA | TRBV7-9 | TGTGCCAGCGGCTACAGCACGGTTAACTATGGCTACACCTTC | CASGYSTVNYGYTF
TRBJ1-2 | NA | NA | TRBV4-1 | TGCGCCAGCAGCCAAGATCCAGCGAGCTATGGCTACACCTTC | CASSQDPASYGYTF
TRBJ2-1 | NA | TRBD2 | TRBV19 | TGTGCCAGTAGTAAGGGACTAGCGGGTGGTAATGAGCAGTTCTTC | CASSKGLAGGNEQFF
TRBJ1-1 | once | NA | TRBV7-9 | TGTGCCAGCAGCTTAGAAACTCTAAACACTGAAGCTTTCTTT | CASSLETLNTEAFF
TRBJ2-7 | NA | NA | TRBV19 | TGTGCCAGCCATCTGGCTAGCAGGTCCGACGAGCAGTACTTC | CASHLASRSDEQYF
TRBJ2-2 | NA | TRBD1 | TRBV30 | TGTGCCTTCGGACAGGGAACCGGGGAGCTGTTTTTT | CAFGQGTGELFF
TRBJ2-4 | NA | NA | TRBV19 | TGTGCCAGTAGTATCTGGAGGGGAGCCAAAAACATTCAGTACTTC | CASSIWRGAKNIQYF
TRBJ1-2 | NA | NA | TRBV19 | TGTGCCAGCGGTCACGGGATTAACTATGGCTACACCTTC | CASGHGINYGYTF
TRBJ1-1 | NA | TRBD1 | TRBV18 | TGTGCCAGCTCAACGAGGGACAGCGAGAACACTGAAGCTTTCTTT | CASSTRDSENTEAFF
TRBJ1-4 | NA | NA | TRBV6-1 | TGTGCCAGCAGTGACGAGACCGGGGTAGGGGGTGAAAAACTGTTTTTT | CASSDETGVGGEKLFF
TRBJ2-7 | NA | NA | TRBV21-1 | TGTGCCAGCAGCGGACCGGGACAGGCACCAACCTACGAGCAGTACTTC | CASSGPGQAPTYEQYF
TRBJ2-1 | NA | NA | TRBV12-5 | TGTGCTAGTGGTACCTTGGAGGGCCGAACCTACAATGAGCAGTTCTTC | CASGTLEGRTYNEQFF
TRBJ1-2 | few | NA | TRBV12-3/TRBV12-4 | TGTGCCAGCAGTTTGGGTGCGGCGGGCTACACCTTC | CASSLGAAGYTF
TRBJ1-5 | NA | NA | TRBV28 | TGTGCCAGCAGTTATACAGTACAGCCCCAGCATTTT | CASSYTVQPQHF
TRBJ2-5 | NA | NA | TRBV6-5 | TGTGCCAGCGGGGGGAGGGGGTTCCAAGAGACCCAGTACTTC | CASGGRGFQETQYF
TRBJ2-7 | NA | TRBD1 | TRBV5-4 | TGTGCCAGCAGCTTGGTCGGGACAGGGCAACCCTACGAGCAGTACTTC | CASSLVGTGQPYEQYF
TRBJ1-3 | NA | NA | TRBV18 | TGTGCCAGCTCACCACTCAGGGCTGGAAACACCATATATTTT | CASSPLRAGNTIYF
TRBJ2-2 | NA | NA | TRBV10-2 | TGCGCCAGCGCGGACAGCGAGGGCACCGGGGAGCTGTTTTTT | CASADSEGTGELFF
TRBJ2-2 | NA | TRBD2 | TRBV4-1 | TGCGCCAGCAGGGGAACGCTAGCGGGAGTTACCGGGGAGCTGTTTTTT | CASRGTLAGVTGELFF
TRBJ2-3 | NA | NA | TRBV14 | TGTGCCAGCAGCCAAGGACGGGGGACCACAGATACGCAGTATTTT | CASSQGRGTTDTQYF
TRBJ1-5 | NA | TRBD1 | TRBV6-2/TRBV6-3 | TGTGCCAGCAGCCACCATACAACAGGGGGCAGGGGTAGGAGCAATCAGCCCCAGCATTTT | CASSHHTTGGRGRSNQPQHF
TRBJ2-2 | NA | TRBD2 | TRBV4-1 | TGCGCCAGCAGCCAAGTTCATGGGTGGGATAGGAGCGGGAGGGCCCCCGGGGAGCTGTTTTTT | CASSQVHGWDRSGRAPGELFF
TRBJ1-1 | NA | NA | TRBV19 | TGTGCCAGCGGGGGGGTGAACACTGAAGCTTTCTTT | CASGGVNTEAFF
TRBJ1-1 | NA | TRBD1 | TRBV6-5 | TGTGCCAGCAGAGACAGGGGAGATTACACTGAAGCTTTCTTT | CASRDRGDYTEAFF
TRBJ2-1 | NA | TRBD1 | TRBV4-1 | TGCGCCAGCAGTCCGAGCAGGGGGCATGAGCAGTTCTTC | CASSPSRGHEQFF
TRBJ1-2 | NA | NA | TRBV2 | TGTGCCAGCAGTGAAGATAATGGCTACACCTTC | CASSEDNGYTF
TRBJ2-5 | NA | TRBD2 | TRBV27 | TGTGCCAGCAGTTTATTGGGACTAGCGGGGGGGCGCCAAGAGACCCAGTACTTC | CASSLLGLAGGRQETQYF
TRBJ2-2 | NA | NA | TRBV19 | TGTGCCAGTAGTTCCAGGGACTCAGAAACCGGGGAGCTGTTTTTT | CASSSRDSETGELFF
TRBJ1-1 | NA | NA | TRBV6-1 | TGTGCCAGCAGTGAAGCGCGGTGGCAGTCCATGAACACTGAAGCTTTCTTT | CASSEARWQSMNTEAFF